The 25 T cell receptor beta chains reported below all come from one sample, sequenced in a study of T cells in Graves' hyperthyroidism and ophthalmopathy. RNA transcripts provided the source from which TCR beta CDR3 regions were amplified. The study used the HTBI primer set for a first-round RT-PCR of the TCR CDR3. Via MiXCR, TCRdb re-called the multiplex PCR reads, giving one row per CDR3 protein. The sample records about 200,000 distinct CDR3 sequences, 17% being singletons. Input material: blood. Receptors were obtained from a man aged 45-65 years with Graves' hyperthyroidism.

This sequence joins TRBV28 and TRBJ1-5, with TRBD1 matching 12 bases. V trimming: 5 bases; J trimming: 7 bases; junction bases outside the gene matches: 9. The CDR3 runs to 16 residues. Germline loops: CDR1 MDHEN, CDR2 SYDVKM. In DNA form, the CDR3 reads TGTGCCAGCAGTCACGGGACAGGGGGCTTGCGGCAGCCCCAGCATTTT. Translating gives CASSHGTGGLRQPQHF.

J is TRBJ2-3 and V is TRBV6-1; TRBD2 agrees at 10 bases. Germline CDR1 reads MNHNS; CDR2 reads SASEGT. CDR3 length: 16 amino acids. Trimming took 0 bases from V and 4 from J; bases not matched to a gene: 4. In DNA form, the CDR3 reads TGTGCCAGCAGTGAAGCGGGACTAGCGTCCCCAGATACGCAGTATTTT. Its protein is CASSEAGLASPDTQYF.

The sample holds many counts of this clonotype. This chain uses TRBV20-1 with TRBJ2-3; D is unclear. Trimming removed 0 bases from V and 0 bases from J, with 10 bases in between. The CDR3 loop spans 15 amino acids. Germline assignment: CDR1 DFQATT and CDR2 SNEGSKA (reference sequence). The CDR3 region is CSARDGETSTDTQYF. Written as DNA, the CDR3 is TGCAGTGCTAGAGATGGGGAAACTAGCACAGATACGCAGTATTTT.

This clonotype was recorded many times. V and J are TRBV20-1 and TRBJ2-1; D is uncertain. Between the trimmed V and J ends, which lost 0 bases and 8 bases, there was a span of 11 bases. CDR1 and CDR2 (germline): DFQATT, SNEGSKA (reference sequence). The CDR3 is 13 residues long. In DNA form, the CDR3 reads TGCAGTGCTAGAGATCCCGATCGGGATGAGCAGTTCTTC. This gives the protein CSARDPDRDEQFF.

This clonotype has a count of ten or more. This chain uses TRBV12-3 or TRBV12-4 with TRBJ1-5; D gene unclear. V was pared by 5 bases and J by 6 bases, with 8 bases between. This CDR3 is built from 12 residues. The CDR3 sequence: CASSPRSQPQHF. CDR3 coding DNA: TGTGCCAGCAGTCCCCGGTCTCAGCCCCAGCATTTT.

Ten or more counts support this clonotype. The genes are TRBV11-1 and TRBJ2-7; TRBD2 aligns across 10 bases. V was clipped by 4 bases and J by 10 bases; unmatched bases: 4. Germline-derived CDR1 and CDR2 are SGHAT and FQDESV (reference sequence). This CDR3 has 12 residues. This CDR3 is CASSSGTSEQYF. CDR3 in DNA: TGTGCCAGCAGCTCCGGGACTAGCGAACAGTACTTC.

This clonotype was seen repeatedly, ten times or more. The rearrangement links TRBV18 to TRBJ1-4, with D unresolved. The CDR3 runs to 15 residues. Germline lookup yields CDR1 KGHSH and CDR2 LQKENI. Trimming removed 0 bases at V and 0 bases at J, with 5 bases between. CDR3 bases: TGTGCCAGCTCACCACCGGGATCAACTAATGAAAAACTGTTTTTT. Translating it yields CASSPPGSTNEKLFF.

The CDR3 sequence is CSVIADTQYF. The CDR3 coding sequence is TGCAGCGTCATAGCGGATACGCAGTATTTT. This chain links TRBV29-1 with TRBJ2-3; tentative D call: TRBD2 (5 bases). Germline CDR1 reads SQVTM; CDR2 reads ANQGSEA. Trimming shortened V by 6 bases and J by 6 bases, and 7 bases separated the two germline ends. The CDR3 loop spans 10 amino acids.

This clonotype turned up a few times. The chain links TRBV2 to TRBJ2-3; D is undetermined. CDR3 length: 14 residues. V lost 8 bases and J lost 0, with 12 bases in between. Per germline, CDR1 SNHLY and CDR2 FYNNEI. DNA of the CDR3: TGTGCCAGCGGTTCGGACCTAAGCACAGATACGCAGTATTTT. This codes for CASGSDLSTDTQYF.

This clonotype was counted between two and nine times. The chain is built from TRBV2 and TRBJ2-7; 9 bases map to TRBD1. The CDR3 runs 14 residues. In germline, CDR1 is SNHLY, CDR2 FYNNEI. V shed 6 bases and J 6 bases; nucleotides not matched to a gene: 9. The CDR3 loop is CASRPGQGVGEQYF. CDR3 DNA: TGTGCCAGCAGGCCGGGACAGGGTGTGGGCGAGCAGTACTTC.

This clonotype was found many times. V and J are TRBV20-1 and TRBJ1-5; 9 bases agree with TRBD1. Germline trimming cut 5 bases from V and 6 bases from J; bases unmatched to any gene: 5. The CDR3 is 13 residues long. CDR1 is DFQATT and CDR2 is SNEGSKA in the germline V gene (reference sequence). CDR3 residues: CSAGTGLGQPQHF. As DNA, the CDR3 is TGCAGTGCTGGGACAGGGTTGGGTCAGCCCCAGCATTTT.

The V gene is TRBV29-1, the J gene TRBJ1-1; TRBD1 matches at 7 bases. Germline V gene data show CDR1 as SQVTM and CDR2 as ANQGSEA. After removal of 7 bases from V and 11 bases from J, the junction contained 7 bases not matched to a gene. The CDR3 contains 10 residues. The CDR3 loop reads CSARGTVAFF. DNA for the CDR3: TGCAGCGCCCGGGGGACAGTTGCTTTCTTT.

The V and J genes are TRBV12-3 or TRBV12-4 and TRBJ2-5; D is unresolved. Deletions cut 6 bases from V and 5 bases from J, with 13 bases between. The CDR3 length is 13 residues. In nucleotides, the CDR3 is TGTGCCAGCAGCACGACTTTAGGGGAGACCCAGTACTTC. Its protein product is CASSTTLGETQYF.

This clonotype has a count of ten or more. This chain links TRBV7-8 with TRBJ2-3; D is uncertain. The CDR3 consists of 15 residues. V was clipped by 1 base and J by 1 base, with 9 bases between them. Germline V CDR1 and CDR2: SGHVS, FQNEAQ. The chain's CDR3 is CASSLVPPGTDTQYF. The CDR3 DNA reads TGTGCCAGCAGCTTAGTCCCCCCGGGCACAGATACGCAGTATTTT.

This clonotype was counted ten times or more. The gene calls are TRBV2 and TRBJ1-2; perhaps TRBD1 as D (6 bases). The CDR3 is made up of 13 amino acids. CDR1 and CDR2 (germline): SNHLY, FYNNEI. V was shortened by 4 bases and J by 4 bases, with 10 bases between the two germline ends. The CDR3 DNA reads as TGTGCCAGCAGTGTTGGGGGGCTCTATGGCTACACCTTC. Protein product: CASSVGGLYGYTF.

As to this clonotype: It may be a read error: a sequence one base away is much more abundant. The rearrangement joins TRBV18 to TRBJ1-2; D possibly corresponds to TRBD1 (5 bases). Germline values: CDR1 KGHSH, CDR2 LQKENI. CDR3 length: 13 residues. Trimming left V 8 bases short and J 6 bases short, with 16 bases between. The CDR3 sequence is CASPVSRANGYTF. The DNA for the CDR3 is TGTGCCAGCCCGGTCTCCAGGGCTAATGGCTACACCTTC.

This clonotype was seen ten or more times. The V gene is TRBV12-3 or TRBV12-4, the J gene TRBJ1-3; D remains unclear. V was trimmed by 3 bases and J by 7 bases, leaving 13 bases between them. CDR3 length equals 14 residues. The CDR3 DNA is TGTGCCAGCAGTTTCGGCAGGATCGGGAACACCATATATTTT. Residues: CASSFGRIGNTIYF.

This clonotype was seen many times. Here the CDR3 reads CASSSEQGGYYEQYF. For the CDR3, the DNA is TGTGCCAGCAGCTCCGAACAGGGAGGTTACTACGAGCAGTACTTC. The chain links TRBV7-9 to TRBJ2-7; D may match TRBD1 or TRBD2 (6 bases each). Germline-derived CDR1 and CDR2 are SEHNR and FQNEAQ (reference sequence). The CDR3 covers 15 residues. V lost 4 bases and J lost 3, with 16 bases in between.

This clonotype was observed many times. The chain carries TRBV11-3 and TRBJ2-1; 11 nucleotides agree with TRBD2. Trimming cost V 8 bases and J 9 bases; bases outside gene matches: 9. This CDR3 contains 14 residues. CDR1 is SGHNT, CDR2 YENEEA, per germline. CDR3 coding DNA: TGTGCCAGCGGGGCACTAGCGGGAGTGGGTGAGCAGTTCTTC. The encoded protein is CASGALAGVGEQFF.

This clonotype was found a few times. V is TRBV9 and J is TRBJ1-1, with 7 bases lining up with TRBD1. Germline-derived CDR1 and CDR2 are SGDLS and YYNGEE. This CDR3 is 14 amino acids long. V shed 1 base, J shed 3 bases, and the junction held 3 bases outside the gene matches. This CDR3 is CASSVTGTDTEAFF. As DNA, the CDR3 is TGTGCCAGCAGCGTAACCGGGACAGACACTGAAGCTTTCTTT.

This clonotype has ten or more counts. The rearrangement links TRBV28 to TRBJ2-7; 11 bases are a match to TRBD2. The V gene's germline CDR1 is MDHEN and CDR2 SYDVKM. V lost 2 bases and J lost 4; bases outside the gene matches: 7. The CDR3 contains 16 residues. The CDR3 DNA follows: TGTGCCAGCAGTTTACCGCTGACTAGCGGGACTTACGAGCAGTACTTC. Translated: CASSLPLTSGTYEQYF.

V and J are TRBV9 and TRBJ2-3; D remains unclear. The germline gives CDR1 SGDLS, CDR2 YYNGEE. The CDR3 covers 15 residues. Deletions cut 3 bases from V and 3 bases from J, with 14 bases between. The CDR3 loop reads CASSAQTYGTDTQYF. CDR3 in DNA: TGTGCCAGCAGCGCGCAGACCTACGGAACAGATACGCAGTATTTT.

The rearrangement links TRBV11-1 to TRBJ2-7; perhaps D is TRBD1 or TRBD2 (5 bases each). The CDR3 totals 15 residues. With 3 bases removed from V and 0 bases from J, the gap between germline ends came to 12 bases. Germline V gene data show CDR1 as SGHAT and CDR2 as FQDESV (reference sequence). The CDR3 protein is CASSFEGSTSYEQYF. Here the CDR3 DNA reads TGTGCCAGCAGCTTCGAGGGGTCCACCTCCTACGAGCAGTACTTC.

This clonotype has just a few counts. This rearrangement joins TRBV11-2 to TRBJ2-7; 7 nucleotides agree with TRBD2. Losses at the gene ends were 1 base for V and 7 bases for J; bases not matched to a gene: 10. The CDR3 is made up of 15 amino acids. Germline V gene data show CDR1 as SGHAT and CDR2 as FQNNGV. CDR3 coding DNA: TGTGCCAGCAGCTTAGGCGGGAGCTACCTGGGGGAGCAGTACTTC. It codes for CASSLGGSYLGEQYF. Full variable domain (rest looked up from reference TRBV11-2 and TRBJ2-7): EAGVAQSPRYKIIEKRQSVAFWCNPISGHATLYWYQQILGQGPKLLIQFQNNGVVDDSQLPKDRFSAERLKGVDSTLKIQPAKLEDSAVYLCASSLGGSYLGEQYFGPGTRLTVT.

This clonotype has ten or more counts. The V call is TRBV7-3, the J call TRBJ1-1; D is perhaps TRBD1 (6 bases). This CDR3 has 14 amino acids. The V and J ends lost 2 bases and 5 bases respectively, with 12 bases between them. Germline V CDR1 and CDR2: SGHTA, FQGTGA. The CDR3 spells CASSLSAGQTEAFF. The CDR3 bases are TGTGCCAGCAGCTTATCCGCAGGACAGACTGAAGCTTTCTTT.